This T cell receptor beta chain comes out of a study of metastatic and nonmetastatic thyroid tumors. Study context: Repertoire data that came from the blood and tumor or nodule tissue of malignant and benign thyroid patients were compared. Study-level findings and limits: A significant increase in TCR beta diversity was reportedly seen in malignant thyroid tumors relative to benign nodules, in blood and tumor.

In the original processing: Variation in CDR3 across clinicopathological groups served as the basis for constructing a distant-metastasis classifier in papillary thyroid cancer. From the PCR reads, TCRdb re-called clones with MiXCR. None of the V and J calls come from the authors' own analysis; TCRdb made them. The sample contains some 17,000 clones, more than 25% of which appear only once. There are 14 residues in the CDR3. The V end was cut by 4 bases, the J end by 6 bases, with 12 bases between. In germline, CDR1 is KGHDR, CDR2 SFDVKD. By share of the sample, this clone is medium-sized. The antigen is undetermined. All patients were treatment-naive before thyroid surgery.

V is TRBV24-1 and J is TRBJ1-5, with D perhaps matching TRBD1 (6 bases). Sequences were obtained from tumor tissue. The sequence derives from a female donor with papillary thyroid cancer or a benign thyroid nodule (not recorded which). Some clones in this sample may be carry-over from other donors' samples. The CDR3 nucleotides read TGTGCCACCAGTGAGAAACAGGGAAGTCAGCCCCAGCATTTT. Its protein product is CATSEKQGSQPQHF.